The next 10 T cell receptor beta chains were all read from a single sample in a study of response to subunit inactivated influenza vaccine. MiXCR, applied by TCRdb to the RT-PCR reads, yields one record per CDR3 protein. The sample has a few hundred thousand distinct CDR3 sequences; around 10% are singletons. The same specimen was also included in a second study, on T cells expressing NK-cell markers. That source adds: Synthesis of TCR beta cDNA relied on 5'RACE template switching carrying UMIs.

Sequencing used PBMCs from blood, obtained on the day of vaccination. Receptors originate from a man aged 45 to 65 who received an inactivated influenza vaccine.

The V gene is TRBV20-1, the J gene TRBJ2-5; TRBD2 aligns across 9 bases. Germline loops: CDR1 DFQATT, CDR2 SNEGSKA (reference sequence). J gave up 4 bases and V 0 bases, and 6 bases lay outside the gene matches. This CDR3 is 15 amino acids long. Here the CDR3 reads CSARDGGRARETQYF. CDR3 DNA: TGCAGTGCTAGAGATGGCGGGAGGGCCCGAGAGACCCAGTACTTC.

The rearrangement joins TRBV7-9 to TRBJ2-3, with TRBD2 identical over 10 bases. V shed 7 bases, J shed 0 bases, and the junction held 7 bases outside the gene matches. Germline-derived CDR1 and CDR2 are SEHNR and FQNEAQ (reference sequence). CDR3 length equals 16 residues. In nucleotides, the CDR3 is TGTGCCAGCATCCCCAGCGGGAGGGAAAGCACAGATACGCAGTATTTT. This translates into CASIPSGRESTDTQYF.

The chain employs TRBV10-3 and TRBJ1-6, with no clear D. The V gene lost 6 bases and the J gene lost 7 bases, with 13 bases spanning the gap. Germline V gene data show CDR1 as ENHRY and CDR2 as SYGVKD. The CDR3 contains 14 residues. CDR3 region: CAIRITDTNSPLHF. CDR3 sequence (DNA): TGTGCCATCAGGATAACAGATACGAATTCACCCCTCCACTTT.

V usage is TRBV18 and J usage is TRBJ2-3; D is possibly TRBD2 (5 bases). V was trimmed by 2 bases and J by 2 bases, leaving 11 bases between them. Germline values: CDR1 KGHSH, CDR2 LQKENI. This CDR3 is built from 15 residues. CDR3 amino acids: CASSPKVGVTDTQYF. The CDR3 bases are TGTGCCAGCTCACCAAAAGTCGGGGTCACAGATACGCAGTATTTT.

The chain joins TRBV28 to TRBJ2-1, with a weak D call TRBD2 (5 bases). Germline V gives CDR1 MDHEN, CDR2 SYDVKM. Trimming removed 2 bases from V and 3 bases from J, with 8 bases in between. CDR3 size: 14 residues. CDR3 residues: CASSLGRVYNEQFF. CDR3 nucleotides: TGTGCCAGCAGTTTAGGGCGGGTCTACAATGAGCAGTTCTTC.

This clonotype was recorded many times. This CDR3 is CAISESKGQGGYGYTF. The CDR3 DNA is TGTGCCATCAGTGAGTCAAAGGGACAGGGAGGCTATGGCTACACCTTC. The chain recombines TRBV10-3 with TRBJ1-2; 9 nucleotides match TRBD1. CDR1 and CDR2 from the germline V gene are ENHRY and SYGVKD. This CDR3 spans 16 amino acids. V lost 0 bases, J lost 4 bases, and 6 bases stayed unmatched.

This clonotype was seen more than once but under ten times. V is TRBV6-5 and J is TRBJ2-5; 9 nucleotides line up with TRBD2. Germline-derived CDR1 and CDR2 are MNHEY and SVGAGI. This CDR3 is built from 16 residues. J was trimmed by 5 bases and V by 0 bases; bases with no gene match: 7. Here the CDR3 reads CASSYSGLARAETQYF. In DNA form, the CDR3 reads TGTGCCAGCAGTTACTCGGGACTAGCCCGTGCGGAGACCCAGTACTTC.

The J gene is TRBJ2-5, the V gene TRBV24-1; 11 positions agree with TRBD1. The CDR3 contains 12 residues. V was pared by 8 bases and J by 9 bases, with 4 bases of the junction left unmatched. CDR1 KGHDR and CDR2 SFDVKD come from the germline V gene. The CDR3 coding sequence is TGTGCCACCATCGGACAGGGGGCTGCCCAGTACTTC. Its protein product is CATIGQGAAQYF.

The genes are TRBV20-1 and TRBJ2-7; D gene uncertain. This CDR3 spans 14 amino acids. The germline V gene encodes CDR1 DFQATT and CDR2 SNEGSKA (reference sequence). V shed 0 bases and J shed 0 bases, with 9 bases lying between them. CDR3 nucleotides: TGCAGTGCTAGAGATCCTGAGGCCTCCTACGAGCAGTACTTC. It is translated as CSARDPEASYEQYF.

The V call is TRBV9, the J call TRBJ2-7, with 10 bases identical to TRBD1. V lost 3 bases, J lost 2 bases, and 8 bases stayed unmatched. CDR1 SGDLS and CDR2 YYNGEE come from the germline V gene. CDR3 length: 16 residues. The CDR3: CASSEGRTGGTYEQYF. CDR3 coding DNA: TGTGCCAGCAGCGAGGGGAGGACAGGGGGGACCTACGAGCAGTACTTC.